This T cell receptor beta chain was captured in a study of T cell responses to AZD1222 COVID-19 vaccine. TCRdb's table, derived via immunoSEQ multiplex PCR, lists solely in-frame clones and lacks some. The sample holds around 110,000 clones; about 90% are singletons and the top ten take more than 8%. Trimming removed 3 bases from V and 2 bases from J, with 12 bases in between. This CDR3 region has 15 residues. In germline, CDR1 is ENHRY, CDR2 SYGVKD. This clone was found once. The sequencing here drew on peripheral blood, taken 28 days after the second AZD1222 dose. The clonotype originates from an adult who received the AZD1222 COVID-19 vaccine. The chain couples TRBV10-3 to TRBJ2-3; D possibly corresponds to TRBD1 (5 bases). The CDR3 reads CAISEGASPTDTQYF. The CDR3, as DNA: TGTGCCATCAGTGAAGGGGCCAGCCCCACAGATACGCAGTATTTT.